This section outlines one T cell receptor (beta chain) sequence together with its context. Its antigen remains unknown. The record originates from a study of cytomegalovirus exposure and HLA in healthy donors. About the research overall: Caucasian-associated ancestry cluster membership applied to about 80% of around 400 genotyped donors. Points from the study as a whole: More clonal expansion characterized HLA-associated TCR beta chains than equally common others in a later analysis.

Germline V lookup: CDR1 SGHAT, CDR2 FQDESV (reference sequence). This CDR3 region has 16 residues. Trimming at V came to 4 bases and at J to 6 bases, leaving 14 bases not matched to a gene. Primers: 60 Vbeta forward and 13 Jbeta reverse. Sequencing used immunoSEQ multiplex PCR; TCRdb keeps in-frame clones, though not all of them. The table includes about 140,000 clones, approximately 71% detected once. Donors in the study were healthy people who gave bone marrow. This TCR came from a man in his forties or fifties in good health and CMV-seronegative. Sequenced sample: PBMCs. V gene TRBV11-1 combines with J gene TRBJ1-1, with 7 bases fitting TRBD1. The DNA for the CDR3 is TGTGCCAGCAGCTATAGACAGGGCCTGGTAGGGTCTGAAGCTTTCTTT. Translation: CASSYRQGLVGSEAFF.